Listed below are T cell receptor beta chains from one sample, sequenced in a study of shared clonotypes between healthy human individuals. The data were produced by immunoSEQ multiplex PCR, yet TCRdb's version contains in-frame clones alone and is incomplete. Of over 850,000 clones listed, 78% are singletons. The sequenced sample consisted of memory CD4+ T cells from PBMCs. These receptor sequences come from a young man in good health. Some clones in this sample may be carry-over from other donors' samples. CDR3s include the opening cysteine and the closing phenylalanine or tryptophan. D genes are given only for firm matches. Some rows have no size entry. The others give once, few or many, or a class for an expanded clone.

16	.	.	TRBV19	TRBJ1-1	CASSIVGPRGSTQAFF	TGTGCCAGTAGTATAGTGGGTCCGAGAGGGAGCACACAAGCTTTCTTT
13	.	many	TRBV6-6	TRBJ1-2	CASSYAGDYGYTF	TGTGCCAGCAGTTACGCCGGGGACTATGGCTACACCTTC
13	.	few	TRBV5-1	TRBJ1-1	CASSLSRNTEAFF	TGCGCCAGCAGCTTGTCCAGGAACACTGAAGCTTTCTTT
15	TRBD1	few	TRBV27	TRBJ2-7	CASRVQGALGYEQYF	TGTGCCAGCAGAGTACAGGGGGCGCTGGGCTACGAGCAGTACTTC
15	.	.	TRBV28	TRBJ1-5	CASSLLGRSGQPQHF	TGTGCCAGCAGTTTATTAGGCCGGAGTGGCCAGCCCCAGCATTTT
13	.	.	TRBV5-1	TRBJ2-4	CASSPDSENIQYF	TGCGCCAGCAGCCCGGACAGCGAAAACATTCAGTACTTC
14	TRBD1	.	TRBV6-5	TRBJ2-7	CASSSSGTVRRWYF	TGTGCCAGCAGTTCCTCCGGGACAGTACGGAGGTGGTACTTC
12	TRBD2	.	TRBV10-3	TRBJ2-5	CATDGRQETQYF	TGTGCCACCGACGGGAGGCAAGAGACCCAGTACTTC
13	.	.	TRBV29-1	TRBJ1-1	CSVDAYRGTEAFF	TGCAGCGTTGATGCCTACCGGGGCACTGAAGCTTTCTTT
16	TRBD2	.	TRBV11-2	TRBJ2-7	CASSRRGGRAVYEQYF	TGTGCCAGCAGCCGGAGGGGCGGGAGGGCCGTCTACGAGCAGTACTTC
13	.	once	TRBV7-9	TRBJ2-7	CASSFAGSYEQYF	TGTGCCAGCAGCTTCGCCGGCTCCTACGAGCAGTACTTC
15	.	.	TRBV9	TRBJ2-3	CASSVQGGSTDTQYF	TGTGCCAGCAGCGTACAGGGCGGTAGCACAGATACGCAGTATTTT
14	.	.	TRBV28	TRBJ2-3	CASSSTRSTDTQYF	TGTGCCAGCAGTTCGACTAGAAGCACAGATACGCAGTATTTT
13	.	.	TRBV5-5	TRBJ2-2	CASSLGLTGELFF	TGTGCCAGCAGCTTGGGACTAACCGGGGAGCTGTTTTTT
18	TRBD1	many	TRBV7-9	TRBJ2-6	CASSLEWTGGTGANVLTF	TGTGCCAGCAGCTTAGAATGGACAGGGGGCACAGGGGCCAACGTCCTGACTTTC
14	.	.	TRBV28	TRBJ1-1	CASSSGTVNTEAFF	TGTGCCAGCAGCTCCGGGACGGTGAACACTGAAGCTTTCTTT
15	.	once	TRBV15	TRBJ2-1	CATSRGSSEGDEQFF	TGTGCCACCAGCAGAGGGTCTTCCGAGGGGGATGAGCAGTTCTTC
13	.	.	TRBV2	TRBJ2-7	CASRQGPGGEQYF	TGTGCCAGCAGGCAGGGGCCCGGGGGCGAGCAGTACTTC
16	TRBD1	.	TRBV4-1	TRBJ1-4	CASSGLGQANNEKLFF	TGCGCCAGCAGCGGACTAGGACAGGCTAATAATGAAAAACTGTTTTTT
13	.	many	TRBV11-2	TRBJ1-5	CASGQFDNQPQHF	TGTGCCAGCGGGCAGTTTGACAATCAGCCCCAGCATTTT
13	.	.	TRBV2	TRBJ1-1	CASSGRMNTEAFF	TGTGCCAGCAGCGGCAGGATGAACACTGAAGCTTTCTTT
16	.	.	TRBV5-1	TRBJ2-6	CASSPRVGSGANVLTF	TGCGCCAGCAGCCCCCGGGTCGGCTCTGGGGCCAACGTCCTGACTTTC
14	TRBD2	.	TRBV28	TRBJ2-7	CASSPGGGVYEQYF	TGTGCCAGCAGTCCCGGGGGGGGCGTGTACGAGCAGTACTTC
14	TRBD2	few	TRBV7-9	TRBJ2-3	CASSRSAGDGAQYF	TGTGCCAGCAGCCGGTCAGCGGGAGATGGGGCGCAGTATTTT
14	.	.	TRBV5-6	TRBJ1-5	CASSLGGPGQPQHF	TGTGCCAGCAGCTTGGGGGGGCCCGGTCAGCCCCAGCATTTT
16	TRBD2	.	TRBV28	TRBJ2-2	CASSLPGLAGAGELFF	TGTGCCAGCAGTTTACCTGGACTAGCGGGAGCCGGGGAGCTGTTTTTT
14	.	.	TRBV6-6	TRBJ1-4	CASKREATNEKLFF	TGTGCCAGCAAGAGGGAGGCAACTAATGAAAAACTGTTTTTT
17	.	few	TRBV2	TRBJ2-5	CASSEGRGGVSWETQYF	TGTGCCAGCAGTGAGGGACGAGGGGGGGTTTCCTGGGAGACCCAGTACTTC
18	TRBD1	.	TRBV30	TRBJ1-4	CAWSRDRGRLKYNEKLFF	TGTGCCTGGAGCCGGGACAGGGGTAGATTAAAGTATAATGAAAAACTGTTTTTT
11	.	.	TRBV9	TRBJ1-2	CASTRGNGYTF	TGTGCCAGCACCCGTGGTAATGGCTACACCTTC
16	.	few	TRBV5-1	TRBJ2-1	CASSLERAAGYNEQFF	TGCGCCAGCAGCTTGGAAAGGGCCGCCGGGTACAATGAGCAGTTCTTC
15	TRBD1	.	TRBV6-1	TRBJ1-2	CASSAPGQGAGGYTF	TGTGCCAGCAGTGCCCCGGGACAGGGGGCCGGTGGCTACACCTTC
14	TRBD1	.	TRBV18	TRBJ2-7	CASSSGTGTYEQYF	TGTGCCAGCTCCTCCGGGACAGGGACCTACGAGCAGTACTTC
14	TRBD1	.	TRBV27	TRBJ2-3	CASGRQGAADTQYF	TGTGCCAGCGGCCGGCAGGGGGCCGCAGATACGCAGTATTTT
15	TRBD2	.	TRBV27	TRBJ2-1	CASSFPTSGRNEQFF	TGTGCCAGCAGTTTCCCAACTAGCGGGAGGAATGAGCAGTTCTTC
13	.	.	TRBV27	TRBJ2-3	CASSGLAWNTQYF	TGTGCCAGCAGCGGATTAGCGTGGAATACGCAGTATTTT
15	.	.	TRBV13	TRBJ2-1	CASSPGHSSYNEQFF	TGTGCCAGCAGCCCGGGACATAGCTCCTACAATGAGCAGTTCTTC
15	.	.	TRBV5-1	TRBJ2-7	CASSPISGGSYEQYF	TGCGCCAGCAGCCCCATCTCCGGGGGCTCCTACGAGCAGTACTTC
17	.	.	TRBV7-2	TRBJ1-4	CASSLFPGAATNEKLFF	TGTGCCAGCAGCTTATTCCCGGGGGCGGCAACTAATGAAAAACTGTTTTTT
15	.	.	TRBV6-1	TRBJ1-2	CASSPPGGVRSGYTF	TGTGCCAGCAGCCCCCCTGGAGGGGTTCGGTCGGGCTACACCTTC
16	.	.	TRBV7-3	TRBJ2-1	CASSPREGSSYNEQFF	TGTGCCAGCAGCCCAAGAGAGGGGAGCTCCTACAATGAGCAGTTCTTC
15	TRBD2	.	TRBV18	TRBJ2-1	CASSPTGTSGRQQFF	TGTGCCAGCTCCCCGACCGGGACTAGCGGGAGGCAGCAGTTCTTC
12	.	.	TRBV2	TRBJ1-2	CASSGADYGYTF	TGTGCCAGCAGTGGGGCGGACTATGGCTACACCTTC